The 12 T cell receptor beta chains presented below share a single source sample, sequenced in a study of identical twins (dated by TCRdb to the mid-2010s). Library preparation used 5' RACE. Sequenced on an Illumina HiSeq 2000. TCRdb cleaned the public reads at Q25 with fastp, built clones with MiXCR and kept in-frame beta chains. Entries are consolidated by CDR3 protein sequence, retaining the most common genes and DNA. This sample gives approximately 630,000 distinct CDR3 sequences in total; about 7.6% of them show up just once. About 1.5% of the sample rests with the top ten. These records were also assigned to another study, of yellow fever vaccine responses in identical twins.

The sample consisted of PBMCs. All receptors derive from a woman aged 18-29 years in good health.

This clonotype was counted ten times or more. This chain uses TRBV20-1 with TRBJ2-1; D possibly matches TRBD1 or TRBD2 (6 bases each). Germline lookup yields CDR1 DFQATT and CDR2 SNEGSKA (reference sequence). The CDR3 is made up of 12 amino acids. Trimming took off 6 bases at V and 3 bases at J, with 9 bases between the two ends. DNA for the CDR3: TGCAGTGCCAAGGGGGGCTACAATGAGCAGTTCTTC. Translating it yields CSAKGGYNEQFF.

This clonotype was observed at least ten times. The chain uses TRBV2 and TRBJ2-5; D unresolved. This CDR3 comprises 12 residues. The ends were cut back, 2 bases at V and 4 bases at J, with 5 bases in the middle. Germline lookup yields CDR1 SNHLY and CDR2 FYNNEI. The CDR3 nucleotides read TGTGCCAGCAGTGAAATGGGAGAGACCCAGTACTTC. This gives the protein CASSEMGETQYF.

This clonotype was seen ten or more times. This rearrangement joins TRBV10-3 to TRBJ1-5; D is unresolved. The germline CDR1 and CDR2 sequences are ENHRY and SYGVKD. The CDR3 loop spans 13 amino acids. V shed 6 bases and J shed 2 bases, with 8 bases lying between them. The CDR3 protein is CAIRGAGNQPQHF. CDR3 bases: TGTGCCATCAGGGGAGCCGGCAATCAGCCCCAGCATTTT.

This clonotype was picked up a small number of times. The rearrangement uses TRBV14 and TRBJ1-1; no reliable D call. The CDR3 has 15 amino acids. Germline CDR1 SGHDN, CDR2 FVKESK. The germline V and J ends were trimmed by 0 bases and 1 base, with 9 bases remaining between them. CDR3 sequence: CASSQDQATNTEAFF. DNA for the CDR3: TGTGCCAGCAGCCAAGATCAGGCCACGAACACTGAAGCTTTCTTT.

In its sample, this clonotype was seen many times. The V call is TRBV5-5, the J call TRBJ2-5, with 9 positions matching TRBD2. Germline assignment: CDR1 SGHKS and CDR2 YYEKEE (reference sequence). The CDR3 totals 17 residues. V gave up 0 bases and J gave up 4 bases; unmatched junction bases: 10. CDR3 coding DNA: TGTGCCAGCAGCTTGGTATTTGCGGGGGGGCTCGGAGAGACCCAGTACTTC. Translation: CASSLVFAGGLGETQYF.

This clonotype was observed a few times. The chain carries TRBV6-1 and TRBJ2-1; 7 nucleotides match TRBD2. The CDR3 runs 13 residues. Trimming took 8 bases from V and 7 from J; bases not matched to a gene: 8. The V gene's germline CDR1 is MNHNS and CDR2 SASEGT. DNA of the CDR3: TGTGCCAGCCCCGGACTAGGCGCGAATGAGCAGTTCTTC. Translation: CASPGLGANEQFF.

This clonotype was seen a handful of times. The V gene is TRBV10-3, the J gene TRBJ2-3, with D perhaps TRBD2 (6 bases). V lost 1 base and J 0 bases, leaving 8 bases between the germline ends. Germline V gene lookup returns CDR1 ENHRY and CDR2 SYGVKD. This CDR3 is 15 amino acids long. The CDR3 DNA is TGTGCCATCAGTGAGTATGGGACTAGCACAGATACGCAGTATTTT. It codes for CAISEYGTSTDTQYF.

This chain joins TRBV10-3 and TRBJ2-5, with D possibly TRBD1 on 6 matching bases. Trimming removed 6 bases from V and 0 bases from J, with 11 bases in between. CDR1 ENHRY and CDR2 SYGVKD come from the germline V gene. The CDR3 sequence is 14 residues long. The CDR3 spells CAIREDRHQETQYF. The CDR3 nucleotides read TGTGCCATCAGGGAGGACAGACACCAAGAGACCCAGTACTTC.

The rearrangement joins TRBV10-3 to TRBJ2-7; 8 bases align to TRBD1. The CDR3 consists of 14 residues. The ends lost 6 bases at V and 0 bases at J; junction bases unmatched: 4. Germline V CDR1 and CDR2: ENHRY, SYGVKD. The DNA for the CDR3 is TGTGCCATCAGAGAGACAGGGGTCTCCTACGAGCAGTACTTC. Encoded protein: CAIRETGVSYEQYF.

CDR3 nucleotide sequence: TGTGCCAGCTCAAGCGGAATTTATGGCTACACCTTC. Translating gives CASSSGIYGYTF. V usage is TRBV18 and J usage is TRBJ1-2, with D uncertain. The V end was cut by 5 bases, the J end by 5 bases, with 9 bases between. The CDR3 contains 12 residues. Germline CDR1 is KGHSH and CDR2 is LQKENI.

This clonotype was seen repeatedly, ten times or more. This rearrangement joins TRBV6-1 to TRBJ2-7; D gene unclear. The CDR3 is made up of 13 amino acids. V shed 5 bases and J shed 3 bases, with 11 bases lying between them. Germline V gives CDR1 MNHNS, CDR2 SASEGT. DNA of the CDR3: TGTGCCAGCAGTCCCTACTTAGGCTACGAGCAGTACTTC. Translating gives CASSPYLGYEQYF.

This clonotype was seen ten or more times. The gene calls are TRBV20-1 and TRBJ2-7; either TRBD1 or TRBD2 may supply D (5 bases each). This CDR3 is 15 amino acids long. Looked up from germline, CDR1 is DFQATT and CDR2 is SNEGSKA (reference sequence). The V gene lost 6 bases and the J gene lost 2 bases, with 20 bases spanning the gap. The CDR3 bases are TGCAGTGCCAGCCATCCGGGACCCACAACCTACGAGCAGTACTTC. This translates into CSASHPGPTTYEQYF.